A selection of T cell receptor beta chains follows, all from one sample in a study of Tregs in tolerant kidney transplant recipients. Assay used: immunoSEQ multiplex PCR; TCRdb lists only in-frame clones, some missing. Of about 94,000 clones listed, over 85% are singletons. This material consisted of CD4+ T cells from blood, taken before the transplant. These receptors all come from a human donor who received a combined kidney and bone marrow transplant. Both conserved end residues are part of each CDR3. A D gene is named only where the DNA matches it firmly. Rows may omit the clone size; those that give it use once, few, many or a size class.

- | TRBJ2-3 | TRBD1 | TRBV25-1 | TGTGCCAGCAGACCTCCAGGGGGCTCTGGCACAGATACGCAGTATTTT | CASRPPGGSGTDTQYF
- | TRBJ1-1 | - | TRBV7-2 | TGTGCCAGCTCGGACTTGCAAGAGGGAGGAACTGAAGCTTTCTTT | CASSDLQEGGTEAFF
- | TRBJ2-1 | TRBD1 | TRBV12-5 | TGTGCTAGTGGTTCGAGGACAGGGGATAGTGAGCAGTTCTTC | CASGSRTGDSEQFF
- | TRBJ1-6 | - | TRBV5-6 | TGTGCCAGCAGCTTGGCAGGGGCCAACTATAATTCACCCCTCCACTTT | CASSLAGANYNSPLHF
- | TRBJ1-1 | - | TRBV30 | TGTGCCTGGAGTTCAGACCAGGCTGAAGCTTTCTTT | CAWSSDQAEAFF
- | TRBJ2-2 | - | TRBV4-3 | TGCGCCAGCAGCCAAATGAGGGGGATCGGGGAGCTGTTTTTT | CASSQMRGIGELFF
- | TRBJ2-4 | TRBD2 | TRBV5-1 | TGCGCCAGCAGCTTGGACAAGCGGGGGCTAGCCAAAAACATTCAGTACTTC | CASSLDKRGLAKNIQYF
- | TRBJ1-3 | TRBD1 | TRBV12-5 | TGTGCTAGTGGTTTCTGGGACAGGCGCTTGGGCTGGGGAAACACCATATATTTT | CASGFWDRRLGWGNTIYF
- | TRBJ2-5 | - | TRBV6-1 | TGTGCCAGCTATCTAGAACCGCCTGGAGAGACCCAGTACTTC | CASYLEPPGETQYF
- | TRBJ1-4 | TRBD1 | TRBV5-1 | TGCGCCAGCAGCGCCTTGGGACAGGGAAATGAAAAACTGTTTTTT | CASSALGQGNEKLFF
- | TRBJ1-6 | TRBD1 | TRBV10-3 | TGTGCCATCAGTGATCACCGGGACAGGGTTTCCCCCCTCCACTTT | CAISDHRDRVSPLHF
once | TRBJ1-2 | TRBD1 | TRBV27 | TGTGCCAGCAGCCGGGGACAGAGAAAATTCTATGGCTACACCTTC | CASSRGQRKFYGYTF
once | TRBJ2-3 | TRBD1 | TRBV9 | TGTGCCAGCAGCCCCCCCAGGACAGGGGTCACAGATACGCAGTATTTT | CASSPPRTGVTDTQYF
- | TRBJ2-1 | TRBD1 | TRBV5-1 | TGCGCCAGCAGCTGGGCGACAGGGGGCTACAATGAGCAGTTCTTC | CASSWATGGYNEQFF
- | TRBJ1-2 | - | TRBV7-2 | TGTGCCAGCAGCTCCACACGTAGGGGCTATGGCTACACCTTC | CASSSTRRGYGYTF
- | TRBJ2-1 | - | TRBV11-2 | TGTGCCAGCAGCCCTTCCGCCTACAATGAGCAGTTCTTC | CASSPSAYNEQFF
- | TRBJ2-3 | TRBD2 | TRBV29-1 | TGCAGCGTTGTGCGGGAGTTGGTAGATACGCAGTATTTT | CSVVRELVDTQYF
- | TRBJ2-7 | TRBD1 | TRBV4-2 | TGTGCCAGCAGCCAAGGTCCGGGACAGGGTAACTACGAGCAGTACTTC | CASSQGPGQGNYEQYF
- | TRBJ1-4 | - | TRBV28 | TGTGCCAGCAAAACAGGGAAAAATGAAAAACTGTTTTTT | CASKTGKNEKLFF
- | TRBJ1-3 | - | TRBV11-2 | TGTGCCAGCAGCGTACTACAGGGCTCTGGAAACACCATATATTTT | CASSVLQGSGNTIYF
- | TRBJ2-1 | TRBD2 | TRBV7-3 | TGTGCCAGCAGCTTATATCCCCGGACTCAGGTAGCGGGGTACAATGAGCAGTTCTTC | CASSLYPRTQVAGYNEQFF
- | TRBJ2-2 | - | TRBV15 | TGTGCCACCACATTCGACTCCGGGGAGCTGTTTTTT | CATTFDSGELFF
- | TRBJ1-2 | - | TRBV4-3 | TGCGCCAGCAGCCAAGTAAGGATACAGGGCTTACGCTACACCTTC | CASSQVRIQGLRYTF
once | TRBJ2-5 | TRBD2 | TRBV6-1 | TGTGCCAGCAGTGAACGGGGGGGCGGTGAGACCCAGTACTTC | CASSERGGGETQYF
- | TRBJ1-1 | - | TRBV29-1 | TGCAGCGTTGAATCCAGGGGGAACACTGAAGCTTTCTTT | CSVESRGNTEAFF
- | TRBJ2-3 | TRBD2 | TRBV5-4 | TGTGCCAGCAGCCTTGGACTAGCGGGCTTCACAGATACGCAGTATTTT | CASSLGLAGFTDTQYF
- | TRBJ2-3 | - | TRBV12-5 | TGTGCTAGTGGTTCGGGGGACAGCACAGATACGCAGTATTTT | CASGSGDSTDTQYF
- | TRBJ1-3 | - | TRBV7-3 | TGTGCCAGCAGCTTATACGGGACACCAGGAAACACCATATATTTT | CASSLYGTPGNTIYF
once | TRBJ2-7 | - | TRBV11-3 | TGTGCCAGCAGCCCCAGTTTGGGAACCGGGACTCCCTTGGTCGAGTACTTC | CASSPSLGTGTPLVEYF
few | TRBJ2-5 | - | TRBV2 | TGTGCCAGCAGTGGGGTGGCGGCGGAGACCCAGTACTTC | CASSGVAAETQYF
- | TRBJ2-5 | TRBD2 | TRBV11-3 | TGTGCCAGCAGCTTCCTCGCCCCTAGCGGAGAGACCCAGTACTTC | CASSFLAPSGETQYF
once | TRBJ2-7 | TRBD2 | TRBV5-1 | TGCGCCAGCAGCTTGGGGGGGACTAGCGGTTACGAGCAGTACTTC | CASSLGGTSGYEQYF
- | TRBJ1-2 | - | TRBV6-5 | TGTGCCAGCAGTAGGTTTCGGGGTTATGGCTACACCTTC | CASSRFRGYGYTF
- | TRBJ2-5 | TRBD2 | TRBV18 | TGTGCCAGCTCACCGCAGCGGGGGGGCTCGTTGACAGAGACCCGGTACTTC | CASSPQRGGSLTETRYF
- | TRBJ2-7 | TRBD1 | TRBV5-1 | TGCGCCAGCAGCCGTTTTCAACCGGGACAGGGGGACGAGCAGTACTTC | CASSRFQPGQGDEQYF
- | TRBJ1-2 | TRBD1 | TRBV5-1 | TGCGCCAGCAGCTCCTACGGGACAGGGGCCTATGGCTACACCTTC | CASSSYGTGAYGYTF
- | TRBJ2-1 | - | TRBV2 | TGTGCCAGCAGTGAAGGCGGCGGGACCCTCTACAATGAGCAGTTCTTC | CASSEGGGTLYNEQFF